Sequencing of this T cell receptor (beta chain) was carried out in a study of shared clonotypes between healthy human individuals. Whole-study context: CD8 memory received one plate per donor, CD8 naive two, CD4 memory three and CD4 naive three.

Germline CDR1 SGDLS, CDR2 YYNGEE. V lost 2 bases, J lost 5 bases, and 8 bases lay in between. The CDR3 sequence is 14 residues long. Splitting of CD4+ cells produced CD45RA+ naive and CD45RA-negative memory subsets. This clone appeared once. Each subset's genomic DNA was shared equally among a number of immunoSEQ plates. Sequencing was performed with immunoSEQ multiplex PCR; in TCRdb, only in-frame clones are kept and a portion is missing. The data show fewer than 3 million clones, with 80% to 95% seen just once and 0.37% held by the top ten. The sequenced sample consisted of naive CD4+ T cells from PBMCs. Subset of the sample: CD45RA+ positively selected. The receptor comes from a man aged 18 to 29 in good health. Some clones in this sample may be carry-over from other donors' samples. The rearrangement joins TRBV9 to TRBJ1-6; D unclear. CDR3 sequence reads: CASSVGVHNSPLHF. In DNA form, the CDR3 reads TGTGCCAGCAGCGTCGGTGTCCATAATTCACCCCTCCACTTT.